What follows are 29 T cell receptor beta chains derived from one specimen sequenced in a study of cytomegalovirus exposure and HLA in healthy donors. 13 Jbeta primers and 60 Vbeta primers were used for the PCR. Sequencing used immunoSEQ multiplex PCR; TCRdb keeps in-frame clones, though not all of them. The sample includes more than 30,000 clones. Sequencing was performed on PBMCs. The source of these receptors is a man aged 35-49 years in good health and CMV-seropositive.

V and J are TRBV7-6 and TRBJ2-2; 7 bases are shared with TRBD2. V shed 3 bases and J 2 bases; nucleotides not matched to a gene: 6. The CDR3 has 16 amino acids. Germline CDR1 is SGHVS and CDR2 is FNYEAQ. CDR3 DNA sequence: TGTGCCAGCAGCTTTGGGGCGGGAGCAAACACCGGGGAGCTGTTTTTT. Translation gives CASSFGAGANTGELFF.

This chain joins TRBV4-1 and TRBJ2-1; maybe TRBD1 (5 bases). Trimming shortened V by 0 bases and J by 12 bases, and 18 bases separated the two germline ends. The CDR3 is 15 amino acids. CDR1 MGHRA and CDR2 YSYEKL come from the germline V gene. The CDR3 region is CASSQDQDTLWAQFF. The CDR3 region has the DNA TGCGCCAGCAGCCAAGACCAGGACACCCTTTGGGCGCAGTTCTTC.

CDR3: CASSPTQGESGYTF. DNA of the CDR3: TGTGCCAGCAGCCCGACACAGGGGGAAAGTGGCTACACCTTC. The V and J genes are TRBV7-2 and TRBJ1-2; TRBD1 aligns across 8 bases. The V gene's germline CDR1 is SGHTA and CDR2 FQGNSA. The CDR3 has 14 residues. V was pared by 5 bases and J by 7 bases, with 9 bases of the junction left unmatched. Full variable domain (outside the CDR3, taken from reference TRBV7-2 and TRBJ1-2): GAGVSQSPSNKVTEKGKDVELRCDPISGHTALYWYRQSLGQGLEFLIYFQGNSAPDKSGLPSDRFSAERTGGSVSTLTIQRTQQEDSAVYLCASSPTQGESGYTFGSGTRLTVV.

The chain carries TRBV28 and TRBJ2-7, with D maybe TRBD1 (5 bases). V was clipped by 6 bases and J by 3 bases, with 12 bases between them. This CDR3 spans 13 amino acids. Germline V gene data show CDR1 as MDHEN and CDR2 as SYDVKM. CDR3 in amino acids: CASRTGQHYEQYF. The CDR3 nucleotides are TGTGCCAGCAGAACCGGACAACACTACGAGCAGTACTTC.

The V call is TRBV6-1, the J call TRBJ1-5; D perhaps matches TRBD1 (5 bases). V was cut by 4 bases and J by 0 bases, with 10 bases left in between. Germline loops: CDR1 MNHNS, CDR2 SASEGT. CDR3 length: 15 amino acids. The CDR3 is CASSGARVSNQPQHF. In DNA, the CDR3 is TGTGCCAGCAGTGGCGCCAGGGTTAGCAATCAGCCCCAGCATTTT.

The chain uses TRBV10-1 and TRBJ2-5, with TRBD1 as a possible D gene (5 bases). With the DNA end fitting TRBJ2-7 better, the J assignment may be wrong. Per germline, CDR1 WNHNN and CDR2 SYGVQD (reference sequence). The CDR3 consists of 15 residues. The CDR3 here is CASSDAPGKEYEQYF. CDR3 DNA sequence: TGCGCCAGCAGTGATGCCCCAGGGAAAGAGTACGAGCAGTACTTC.

The chain carries TRBV5-1 and TRBJ1-1, with D unresolved. Per the germline V gene, CDR1 is SGHRS and CDR2 is YFSETQ. V was shortened by 3 bases and J by 1 base, with 10 bases between the two germline ends. The CDR3 runs to 14 residues. The CDR3 sequence: CASSSQQTNTEAFF. The CDR3 DNA sequence: TGCGCCAGCAGCTCGCAACAAACGAACACTGAAGCTTTCTTT.

This chain uses TRBV10-3 with TRBJ2-7, with D possibly matching TRBD2 (6 bases). V lost 11 bases to trimming and J lost 0 bases, with 23 bases between them. The germline V gene encodes CDR1 ENHRY and CDR2 SYGVKD. The CDR3 extends over 16 amino acids. The CDR3: CAAGGKDGIFSYEQYF. CDR3 coding DNA: TGTGCCGCCGGGGGAAAGGACGGAATCTTCTCCTACGAGCAGTACTTC.

J is TRBJ1-4 and V is TRBV7-2, with unresolved D. The CDR3 has 16 amino acids. The germline V and J ends were trimmed by 5 bases and 5 bases, with 18 bases remaining between them. Germline loops: CDR1 SGHTA, CDR2 FQGNSA. Written as DNA, the CDR3 is TGTGCCAGCAGCCTCCAGTCGGGTCCTGGGAATGAAAAACTGTTTTTT. The encoded protein is CASSLQSGPGNEKLFF.

The rearrangement links TRBV4-1 to TRBJ2-7; TRBD1 agrees at 9 bases. The CDR3 sequence is 17 residues long. In germline, CDR1 is MGHRA, CDR2 YSYEKL. Trimming took 1 base from V and 2 from J; bases not matched to a gene: 9. The CDR3 here is CASSQVYRRDRAYEQYF. CDR3 DNA: TGCGCCAGCAGCCAAGTGTATCGAAGGGACAGGGCCTACGAGCAGTACTTC.

This chain links TRBV2 with TRBJ2-7, with a weak D call TRBD1 (5 bases). This CDR3 comprises 14 residues. The germline CDR1 and CDR2 sequences are SNHLY and FYNNEI. V was trimmed by 8 bases and J by 4 bases, leaving 18 bases between them. The CDR3 nucleotides are TGTGCCAGCGGGCGCCGGTTAACAGGTTACGAGCAGTACTTC. Amino acids: CASGRRLTGYEQYF. The entire variable domain, with the rest obtained from reference TRBV2 and TRBJ2-7, is as follows: EPEVTQTPSHQVTQMGQEVILRCVPISNHLYFYWYRQILGQKVEFLVSFYNNEISEKSEIFDDQFSVERPDGSNFTLKIRSTKLEDSAMYFCASGRRLTGYEQYFGPGTRLTVT.

The gene calls are TRBV12-5 and TRBJ2-2; 8 positions match TRBD2. Unmatched junction bases numbered 4, after V lost 3 bases and J lost 4 bases. CDR3 length: 15 amino acids. Looked up from germline, CDR1 is LGHNT and CDR2 is FRNRAP. The CDR3 sequence is CASGFLSGSTGELFF. The CDR3 coding sequence is TGTGCTAGTGGTTTCCTCAGCGGGAGCACCGGGGAGCTGTTTTTT. Based on the CDR3 plus reference TRBV12-5 and TRBJ2-2, the full variable domain is DARVTQTPRHKVTEMGQEVTMRCQPILGHNTVFWYRQTMMQGLELLAYFRNRAPLDDSGMPKDRFSAEMPDATLATLKIQPSEPRDSAVYFCASGFLSGSTGELFFGEGSRLTVL.

This rearrangement joins TRBV7-3 to TRBJ1-2; 11 positions match TRBD1. From germline, CDR1 is SGHTA and CDR2 FQGTGA. The CDR3 contains 17 residues. Unmatched junction bases numbered 4, after V lost 0 bases and J lost 1 base. The CDR3 reads CASSLTGQGADNYGYTF. The DNA for the CDR3 is TGTGCCAGCAGCTTAACTGGACAGGGGGCGGATAACTATGGCTACACCTTC. The whole variable domain, filled in from reference TRBV7-3 and TRBJ1-2, reads GAGVSQTPSNKVTEKGKYVELRCDPISGHTALYWYRQSLGQGPEFLIYFQGTGAADDSGLPNDRFFAVRPEGSVSTLKIQRTERGDSAVYLCASSLTGQGADNYGYTFGSGTRLTVV.

On this clone itself: One junction end disagrees with the germline gene, perhaps due to a read error. Other DNA sequences in the same sample also yield this CDR3. The CDR3 DNA is TGCGCCAGCAGCTACGGGACAGTTAACACTGAAGCCTTCTTT. This translates into CASSYGTVNTEAFF. The gene calls are TRBV4-1 and TRBJ1-1; 7 positions match TRBD1. The CDR3 is 14 amino acids. The V gene's germline CDR1 is MGHRA and CDR2 YSYEKL.

The chain employs TRBV7-9 and TRBJ2-2; D is possibly TRBD2 (5 bases). The ends were cut back, 5 bases at V and 2 bases at J, with 12 bases in the middle. Germline CDR1 SEHNR, CDR2 FQNEAQ (reference sequence). The CDR3 is 15 amino acids. CDR3 sequence: CASSRRLLNTGELFF. The CDR3 bases are TGTGCCAGCAGCAGGAGACTACTAAACACCGGGGAGCTGTTTTTT. The variable domain in full, with the rest retrieved from reference TRBV7-9 and TRBJ2-2, is DTGVSQNPRHKITKRGQNVTFRCDPISEHNRLYWYRQTLGQGPEFLTYFQNEAQLEKSRLLSDRFSAERPKGSFSTLEIQRTEQGDSAMYLCASSRRLLNTGELFFGEGSRLTVL.

This chain uses TRBV2 with TRBJ1-2; 9 bases are shared with TRBD1. The CDR3 runs to 15 residues. CDR1 and CDR2 (germline): SNHLY, FYNNEI. With V trimmed by 8 bases and J by 3 bases, 10 bases remained unmatched. CDR3 nucleotide sequence: TGTGCCAGCGCGGGGACAGGGTGGTTAGACTATGGCTACACCTTC. As protein: CASAGTGWLDYGYTF. The full variable domain, in which reference TRBV2 and TRBJ1-2 provide the parts outside the CDR3, is EPEVTQTPSHQVTQMGQEVILRCVPISNHLYFYWYRQILGQKVEFLVSFYNNEISEKSEIFDDQFSVERPDGSNFTLKIRSTKLEDSAMYFCASAGTGWLDYGYTFGSGTRLTVV.

The V and J genes are TRBV10-3 and TRBJ2-7; 9 nucleotides agree with TRBD2. Germline CDR1 is ENHRY and CDR2 is SYGVKD. The CDR3 runs to 14 residues. V was pared by 4 bases and J by 5 bases, with 6 bases of the junction left unmatched. Here the CDR3 reads CAISGASGKNEQYF. The DNA of the CDR3 is TGTGCCATCAGTGGGGCTAGCGGGAAGAACGAGCAGTACTTC.

The chain carries TRBV7-2 and TRBJ2-7, with TRBD2 identical over 9 bases. This CDR3 has 16 amino acids. Germline trimming cut 1 base from V and 0 bases from J; bases unmatched to any gene: 4. CDR1 is SGHTA, CDR2 FQGNSA, per germline. The CDR3 sequence: CASSLGLAGYSYEQYF. CDR3 nucleotide sequence: TGTGCCAGCAGCTTAGGCCTAGCGGGGTACTCCTACGAGCAGTACTTC.

The CDR3 protein is CASSFAEADIQYF. For the CDR3, the DNA is TGTGCCAGCAGCTTTGCAGAAGCGGACATTCAGTACTTC. The J gene is TRBJ2-4, the V gene TRBV7-2; a weak D match, TRBD2 (5 bases). The V end lost 3 bases, the J end lost 8 bases, and 11 bases lay between the germline ends. CDR1 and CDR2 (germline): SGHTA, FQGNSA. This CDR3 has 13 residues.

The chain couples TRBV11-2 to TRBJ1-1, with 7 positions matching TRBD1. The CDR3 length is 15 residues. With 4 bases clipped from V and 5 bases from J, the junction kept 10 bases outside the gene matches. CDR1 and CDR2 (germline): SGHAT, FQNNGV. The CDR3 here is CASSSFSTGRTEAFF. The CDR3 DNA reads as TGTGCCAGCAGCTCTTTCTCGACAGGGCGAACTGAAGCTTTCTTT.

For the CDR3, the DNA is TGCGCCAGCAGCTCCGGGACTACTCAAGAGACCCAGTACTTC. Translation gives CASSSGTTQETQYF. The J gene is TRBJ2-5, the V gene TRBV5-1; 7 bases are a match to TRBD2. Germline V lookup: CDR1 SGHRS, CDR2 YFSETQ. This CDR3 comprises 14 residues. V was pared by 3 bases and J by 2 bases, with 4 bases of the junction left unmatched.

The chain joins TRBV9 to TRBJ1-2; 9 bases map to TRBD1. Germline lookup yields CDR1 SGDLS and CDR2 YYNGEE. This CDR3 is 14 amino acids long. The ends lost 4 bases at V and 7 bases at J; junction bases unmatched: 8. The CDR3 here is CASSQLQGAIGYTF. Here the CDR3 DNA reads TGTGCCAGCAGCCAACTACAGGGGGCAATTGGCTACACCTTC.

The chain uses TRBV5-3 and TRBJ2-5; 8 bases align to TRBD2. Matching the DNA end better, TRBJ2-7 makes the J call doubtful. TRBV5-3 is an ORF, with its function uncertain. The CDR3 covers 15 residues. The CDR3 here is CARSPPGLGAYEQYF. As DNA, the CDR3 is TGTGCCAGAAGCCCCCCGGGACTAGGAGCCTACGAGCAGTACTTC.

The chain combines TRBV2 with TRBJ1-1, with D maybe TRBD1 (5 bases). Germline loops: CDR1 SNHLY, CDR2 FYNNEI. The CDR3 is 13 residues long. Trimming shortened V by 6 bases and J by 2 bases, and 10 bases separated the two germline ends. Written as DNA, the CDR3 is TGTGCCAGCAGAAGGGGCCCAAACACTGAAGCTTTCTTT. It specifies CASRRGPNTEAFF.

This sequence joins TRBV29-1 and TRBJ1-1; 8 bases line up with TRBD1. V shed 6 bases and J 1 base; nucleotides not matched to a gene: 4. The CDR3 consists of 13 residues. Germline V gene sequence: CDR1 SQVTM, CDR2 ANQGSEA. Here the CDR3 reads CSVSGGWNTEAFF. DNA for the CDR3: TGCAGCGTCTCAGGGGGCTGGAACACTGAAGCTTTCTTT.

The chain couples TRBV11-2 to TRBJ1-2; D may be TRBD1 (5 bases). This CDR3 contains 15 residues. Germline CDR1 and CDR2: SGHAT and FQNNGV. Trimming shortened V by 2 bases and J by 5 bases, and 15 bases separated the two germline ends. This chain's CDR3 is CASSLNSGPWYGYTF. The CDR3 DNA is TGTGCCAGCAGCTTAAATTCAGGGCCGTGGTATGGCTACACCTTC. Full variable domain (remainder filled in from reference TRBV11-2 and TRBJ1-2): EAGVAQSPRYKIIEKRQSVAFWCNPISGHATLYWYQQILGQGPKLLIQFQNNGVVDDSQLPKDRFSAERLKGVDSTLKIQPAKLEDSAVYLCASSLNSGPWYGYTFGSGTRLTVV.

The V call is TRBV5-1, the J call TRBJ1-5; D uncertain. Between the trimmed V and J ends, which lost 0 bases and 4 bases, there was a span of 5 bases. The germline V gene encodes CDR1 SGHRS and CDR2 YFSETQ. The CDR3 runs to 13 residues. In DNA form, the CDR3 reads TGCGCCAGCAGCTTGGCCCCTAATCAGCCCCAGCATTTT. This encodes CASSLAPNQPQHF.

V and J are TRBV15 and TRBJ1-4; D gene unclear. The length of the CDR3 is 15 residues. Germline V gene data show CDR1 as LNHNV and CDR2 as YYDKDF (reference sequence). Trimming pared 1 base from V and 5 bases from J, leaving 11 bases between. CDR3 loop: CATSRGTVLNEKLFF. The CDR3 bases are TGTGCCACCAGCAGAGGTACAGTCTTAAATGAAAAACTGTTTTTT.

The chain is built from TRBV5-4 and TRBJ1-2; no definite D call. Germline CDR1 reads SGHNT; CDR2 reads YYREEE (reference sequence). This CDR3 is 15 amino acids long. V was trimmed by 0 bases and J by 5 bases, leaving 14 bases between them. CDR3 protein: CASSLDDGTTYGYTF. CDR3 DNA: TGTGCCAGCAGCTTGGACGACGGAACGACTTATGGCTACACCTTC.